Listed here are 26 T cell receptor beta chains from one sample, sequenced in a study of vaccination and CD4 T cells after COVID-19. Treatment in this sample: approximately 9-day PBMC culture with coronavirus spike peptide pools or control peptides (ViraFEST assay). During the years 2011-2018, before the COVID-19 pandemic, the unexposed donor's CD4+ T cells were collected. The antigens for these receptors are not known. The Oncomine TCR Beta short-read assay was what sequenced the DNA obtained from cultured CD4+ T cells. TCRdb re-called the PCR reads with MiXCR, one entry per CDR3 protein. The sample includes approximately 8,000 distinct CDR3 sequences, around a third seen only once; the top ten take about 30%. What was sequenced was CD4+ T cells from blood, cultured in vitro. The receptors were gathered from a human donor in good health.

This chain joins TRBV18 and TRBJ2-7; 10 nucleotides match TRBD1. This CDR3 region has 15 residues. Germline CDR1 reads KGHSH; CDR2 reads LQKENI. The V and J ends lost 4 bases and 6 bases, in that order; junction bases with no gene match: 9. This chain's CDR3 is CASSLGQGGPSEQYF. The CDR3 DNA follows: TGTGCCAGCTCACTCGGACAGGGGGGTCCTTCCGAGCAGTACTTC.

The chain combines TRBV6-2 or TRBV6-3 with TRBJ2-7, with D uncertain. CDR3 length equals 16 residues. From germline, CDR1 is MNHEY and CDR2 SVGEGT. The V gene lost 0 bases and the J gene lost 0 bases, with 12 bases spanning the gap. In nucleotides, the CDR3 is TGTGCCAGCAGTTACTCGTGGCAAAGGAACTCCTACGAGCAGTACTTC. It is translated as CASSYSWQRNSYEQYF.

This clonotype was detected a few times. The chain has TRBV20-1 and TRBJ1-2; D might be TRBD1 (6 bases). Trimming stripped 2 bases from V and 8 bases from J, with 18 bases between. Germline CDR1 reads DFQATT; CDR2 reads SNEGSKA (reference sequence). The CDR3 loop spans 14 amino acids. The CDR3 DNA follows: TGCAGTGCTAGATCACAGGGTATGGTGGTAGGCTACACCTTC. Protein product: CSARSQGMVVGYTF.

The genes are TRBV27 and TRBJ1-4, with D tentatively TRBD1 (5 bases). There are 15 residues in the CDR3. CDR1 is MNHEY, CDR2 SMNVEV, per germline (reference sequence). V was shortened by 0 bases and J by 6 bases, with 11 bases between the two germline ends. This CDR3 is CASSLSVTADEKLFF. CDR3 DNA: TGTGCCAGCAGTTTATCGGTGACAGCGGATGAAAAACTGTTTTTT. Based on the CDR3 plus reference TRBV27 and TRBJ1-4, the full variable domain is EAQVTQNPRYLITVTGKKLTVTCSQNMNHEYMSWYRQDPGLGLRQIYYSMNVEVTDKGDVPEGYKVSRKEKRNFPLILESPSPNQTSLYFCASSLSVTADEKLFFGSGTQLSVL.

The chain carries TRBV20-1 and TRBJ2-4; D remains unclear. The V end was cut by 6 bases, the J end by 0 bases, with 9 bases between. The CDR3 extends over 13 amino acids. The germline CDR1 and CDR2 sequences are DFQATT and SNEGSKA (reference sequence). The CDR3 is CSATVLAKNIQYF. The CDR3, as DNA: TGCAGTGCCACAGTACTAGCCAAAAACATTCAGTACTTC.

In its sample, this clonotype was seen a few times. V is TRBV7-6 and J is TRBJ2-7; D unclear. V lost 2 bases and J 8 bases, leaving 13 bases between the germline ends. Germline CDR1 SGHVS, CDR2 FNYEAQ. The length of the CDR3 is 13 residues. Written as DNA, the CDR3 is TGTGCCAGCAGCTTATACCGGTTGGAAAAGCAGTACTTC. Translating it yields CASSLYRLEKQYF. The full variable domain, completed using reference TRBV7-6 and TRBJ2-7, is GAGVSQSPRYKVTKRGQDVALRCDPISGHVSLYWYRQALGQGPEFLTYFNYEAQQDKSGLPNDRFSAERPEGSISTLTIQRTEQRDSAMYRCASSLYRLEKQYFGPGTRLTVT.

As concerns this clonotype: Germline and junction disagree at one end, which may indicate a read error. V gene TRBV7-9 combines with J gene TRBJ2-2; tentatively, D is TRBD1 (5 bases). Germline V lookup: CDR1 SEHNR, CDR2 FQNEAQ (reference sequence). This CDR3 is built from 13 residues. The CDR3 DNA follows: TGTGCCAGCAGGTTAGACAGCCTCGGGGAGCTGTTTTTT. This gives the protein CASRLDSLGELFF.

The table lists this clonotype with a count of one. This sequence joins TRBV6-5 and TRBJ1-4; no clear D. The V gene's germline CDR1 is MNHEY and CDR2 SVGAGI. The CDR3 covers 15 residues. V was pared by 2 bases and J by 7 bases, with 14 bases between. The CDR3 here is CASSYSGLQAEKLFF. The CDR3 DNA sequence: TGTGCCAGCAGTTACAGCGGCCTGCAGGCTGAAAAACTGTTTTTT.

This chain uses TRBV5-1 with TRBJ1-1, with D perhaps matching TRBD1 (5 bases). Germline CDR1 SGHRS, CDR2 YFSETQ. With 0 bases removed from V and 5 bases from J, the gap between germline ends came to 11 bases. CDR3 size: 14 residues. The CDR3 nucleotides are TGCGCCAGCAGCTTGGCTGACAGCGGGACTGAAGCTTTCTTT. Its protein is CASSLADSGTEAFF.

This sequence joins TRBV6-5 and TRBJ1-5; TRBD1 is a possible D gene (5 bases). The germline gives CDR1 MNHEY, CDR2 SVGAGI. This CDR3 is built from 18 residues. V was cut by 0 bases and J by 0 bases, with 15 bases left in between. The CDR3 DNA sequence: TGTGCCAGCAGTTACTCGGGTTTAAGGACAAGTAGCAATCAGCCCCAGCATTTT. Translating it yields CASSYSGLRTSSNQPQHF.

The chain is built from TRBV12-3 or TRBV12-4 and TRBJ1-5, with D unclear. The CDR3 is 13 residues long. The ends were cut back, 5 bases at V and 6 bases at J, with 11 bases in the middle. The CDR3 reads CASSRGTGQPQHF. For the CDR3, the DNA is TGTGCCAGCAGTCGGGGAACCGGTCAGCCCCAGCATTTT.

This clonotype was seen more than once but under ten times. The J gene is TRBJ2-5, the V gene TRBV6-5, with 11 bases identical to TRBD1. Germline CDR1 reads MNHEY; CDR2 reads SVGAGI. CDR3 length: 15 amino acids. V lost 4 bases, J lost 4 bases, and 5 bases stayed unmatched. CDR3 DNA sequence: TGTGCCAGCAGTTTCGGACAGGGGGCACCAGAGACCCAGTACTTC. Its protein product is CASSFGQGAPETQYF.

This clonotype is medium-sized. The CDR3 nucleotides are TGTGCCAGCAGCTTAACCCTCACTGGGGGCTACACCTTC. This translates into CASSLTLTGGYTF. V gene TRBV7-3 combines with J gene TRBJ1-2; D remains unclear. This CDR3 is built from 13 residues. Per germline, CDR1 SGHTA and CDR2 FQGTGA. V was cut by 0 bases and J by 8 bases, with 10 bases left in between.

The rearrangement joins TRBV11-2 to TRBJ1-2; no firm D call. The CDR3 is 14 amino acids. With 3 bases removed from V and 6 bases from J, the gap between germline ends came to 14 bases. From germline, CDR1 is SGHAT and CDR2 FQNNGV. The CDR3 loop reads CASSFQEGKDGYTF. CDR3 coding DNA: TGTGCCAGCAGCTTTCAGGAAGGAAAGGATGGCTACACCTTC.

Only a few counts were recorded for this clonotype. V gene TRBV6-1 combines with J gene TRBJ2-2, with 8 bases aligning to TRBD2. Germline V gene data show CDR1 as MNHNS and CDR2 as SASEGT. There are 15 residues in the CDR3. Trimming at V came to 5 bases and at J to 4 bases, leaving 6 bases not matched to a gene. The CDR3 sequence is CASSPSGGSTGELFF. Here the CDR3 DNA reads TGTGCCAGCAGTCCGAGCGGGGGCAGCACCGGGGAGCTGTTTTTT.

The rearrangement uses TRBV6-1 and TRBJ2-7, with 9 bases aligning to TRBD1. V trimming: 6 bases; J trimming: 6 bases; junction bases outside the gene matches: 12. Per the germline V gene, CDR1 is MNHNS and CDR2 is SASEGT. This CDR3 has 15 residues. The CDR3 DNA reads TGTGCCAGCAGCCCGGGACAGGGAGTAGAGGTCGAGCAGTACTTC. It translates to CASSPGQGVEVEQYF.

The chain carries TRBV7-9 and TRBJ1-1, with TRBD1 identical over 8 bases. Trimming removed 4 bases from V and 4 bases from J; junction bases left unmatched: 8. The V gene's germline CDR1 is SEHNR and CDR2 FQNEAQ (reference sequence). This CDR3 region has 15 residues. The CDR3 here is CASSSATGDPTEAFF. CDR3 nucleotide sequence: TGTGCCAGCAGCTCAGCGACAGGGGATCCCACTGAAGCTTTCTTT.

DNA of the CDR3: TGTGCTAGTGGTCCTAGTAATGAGCAGTTCTTC. Translated, it gives CASGPSNEQFF. This rearrangement joins TRBV12-5 to TRBJ2-1; D not certain. From germline, CDR1 is LGHNT and CDR2 FRNRAP. The CDR3 loop spans 11 amino acids. V lost 5 bases and J lost 7, with 6 bases in between. Complete variable domain (other parts from reference TRBV12-5 and TRBJ2-1): DARVTQTPRHKVTEMGQEVTMRCQPILGHNTVFWYRQTMMQGLELLAYFRNRAPLDDSGMPKDRFSAEMPDATLATLKIQPSEPRDSAVYFCASGPSNEQFFGPGTRLTVL.

This clonotype qualifies as medium-sized (0.01 to 0.1%). The V gene is TRBV27, the J gene TRBJ1-5; D gene uncertain. V was clipped by 2 bases and J by 5 bases, with 13 bases between them. Germline V lookup: CDR1 MNHEY, CDR2 SMNVEV (reference sequence). This CDR3 is 15 amino acids long. The CDR3 is CASSLIQHPDQPQHF. DNA of the CDR3: TGTGCCAGCAGTTTAATACAGCACCCCGATCAGCCCCAGCATTTT.

This clonotype was seen once. For the CDR3, the DNA is TGTGCCAGCTCATATAGGACCTCCTACGATGAGCAGTACTTC. Its translation: CASSYRTSYDEQYF. The genes are TRBV18 and TRBJ2-7, with D hard to call. The CDR3 has 14 residues. Germline V gives CDR1 KGHSH, CDR2 LQKENI. V was shortened by 5 bases and J by 7 bases, with 18 bases between the two germline ends.

Only one count was recorded for this clonotype. The chain combines TRBV15 with TRBJ2-7; D gene uncertain. The germline V gene has CDR1 LNHNV and CDR2 YYDKDF (reference sequence). The V end was cut by 0 bases, the J end by 5 bases, with 8 bases between. The CDR3 is 13 residues long. CDR3 residues: CATSRDLGDEQYF. The CDR3 bases are TGTGCCACCAGCAGAGATCTTGGAGACGAGCAGTACTTC.

This clonotype was counted a single time. The chain is built from TRBV5-8 and TRBJ1-1; no clear D gene. Germline V CDR1 and CDR2: SGHTS, YDEGEE. CDR3 length equals 14 residues. The V end lost 0 bases, the J end lost 3 bases, and 9 bases lay between the germline ends. CDR3 DNA sequence: TGTGCCAGCAGCTTGGACGGAAAGCACACTGAAGCTTTCTTT. It translates to CASSLDGKHTEAFF.

The V gene is TRBV19, the J gene TRBJ2-3, with a possible D match to TRBD1 (6 bases). This CDR3 spans 13 amino acids. CDR1 and CDR2 (germline): LNHDA, SQIVND (reference sequence). Deletions cut 7 bases from V and 4 bases from J, with 12 bases between. The CDR3 region is CASKSTGSDTQYF. CDR3 coding DNA: TGTGCCAGTAAGTCGACAGGCTCAGATACGCAGTATTTT.

The gene calls are TRBV6-1 and TRBJ2-7; the match to TRBD2 covers 7 bases. CDR3 size: 13 residues. Germline values: CDR1 MNHNS, CDR2 SASEGT. J was trimmed by 11 bases and V by 5 bases; bases with no gene match: 12. DNA for the CDR3: TGTGCCAGCAGTCCCCTTGGGAGGGGAGAGAAGTACTTC. Protein: CASSPLGRGEKYF.

This clonotype occurred a few times. The chain links TRBV24-1 to TRBJ1-2, with TRBD1 matching 9 bases. CDR1 KGHDR and CDR2 SFDVKD come from the germline V gene. The CDR3 has 17 residues. Trimming removed 1 base from V and 7 bases from J; junction bases left unmatched: 12. CDR3 DNA: TGTGCCACCAGTGATTTCGGTGACGACAGGGGGTATTGTGGCTACACCTTC. As protein: CATSDFGDDRGYCGYTF.

This clonotype was observed a handful of times. The V gene is TRBV6-2 or TRBV6-3, the J gene TRBJ2-5; D not resolved. The CDR3 length is 11 residues. The germline CDR1 and CDR2 sequences are MNHEY and SVGEGT. V was cut by 2 bases and J by 5 bases, with 3 bases left in between. CDR3 loop: CASSYGETQYF. The CDR3 nucleotides are TGTGCCAGCAGTTACGGTGAGACCCAGTACTTC.